This TCR beta chain was observed in a study of CD8 T cells in Susac syndrome. RNA was extracted with the RNeasy kit, and a quantity of roughly 0.5 to 1 ug was reverse transcribed using random hexamers. TCRdb re-called the immunoSEQ multiplex PCR reads with MiXCR, one entry per CDR3 protein. In the table there are 2,000 to 3,000 distinct CDR3 sequences, roughly 80% of which are singletons. The CDR3 extends over 8 amino acids. Germline CDR1 reads ENHRY; CDR2 reads SYGVKD. Deletions cut 10 bases from V and 4 bases from J, with 0 bases between. Through CD27 and CD45RA staining, memory subsets were defined for TEMRA sorting. Sequencing was carried out on both total CD8+ cells and sorted CD8+ TEMRA cells, which came from a handful of Susac syndrome patients.

The sample comprised CD8+ TEMRA cells from PBMCs. Subset noted: FACS-sorted terminally differentiated effector memory CD8+ T cells re-expressing CD45RA (CD8+ TEMRA). The chain uses TRBV10-3 and TRBJ2-3; D is undetermined. This TCR derives from a human donor with Susac syndrome. The CDR3 spells CATDTQYF. The CDR3 DNA follows: TGTGCCACAGATACGCAGTATTTT.